This is a list of T cell receptor beta chains from one sample in a study of blood T cell repertoires in COVID-19. Clones were read by immunoSEQ multiplex PCR, and TCRdb kept only the in-frame ones, dropping some. The repertoire includes about 250,000 clones, just over 85% of them detected once, and around 15% sits in the top ten. Sequenced: PBMCs or T cells enriched from blood (not recorded which). These receptors came from a man between 18 and 29 years old who had recovered from COVID-19. The CDR3 runs from the conserved cysteine through the conserved F or W. D genes are given only for firm matches. For some rows the clone size is stated as once, few or many, or as a class when expanded; others skip it.

J,V,D,length,size,CDR3,DNA
TRBJ1-2,TRBV6-5,-,15,-,CASSYESETFYGYTF,TGTGCCAGCAGTTACGAGTCTGAGACATTCTATGGCTACACCTTC
TRBJ2-3,TRBV4-2,TRBD2,16,many,CASSQVAGGHVDTQYF,TGTGCCAGCAGCCAAGTAGCGGGGGGGCATGTAGATACGCAGTATTTT
TRBJ1-3,TRBV6-5,-,13,-,CASSRDIGATIYF,TGTGCCAGTTCTAGAGATATTGGGGCCACCATATATTTT
TRBJ2-5,TRBV3-1/TRBV3-2,TRBD2,16,-,CASSQIGTRAPGTQYF,TGTGCCAGCAGCCAAATAGGGACTAGGGCCCCAGGGACCCAGTACTTC
TRBJ2-7,TRBV6-1,-,14,-,CASSEGGQSYEQYF,TGTGCCAGCAGTGAAGGAGGACAATCCTACGAGCAGTACTTC
TRBJ2-1,TRBV28,TRBD2,17,-,CASSPGLAGASYNEQFF,TGTGCCAGCAGTCCGGGACTAGCGGGAGCTTCCTACAATGAGCAGTTCTTC
TRBJ2-7,TRBV5-1,-,13,-,CASSPQGPYEQYF,TGCGCCAGCAGTCCACAGGGTCCCTACGAGCAGTACTTC
TRBJ1-2,TRBV2,TRBD1,15,-,CASRPTGGKALGYTF,TGTGCCAGCAGACCGACAGGGGGAAAGGCTTTGGGCTACACCTTC
TRBJ1-1,TRBV5-1,-,14,-,CASSLDGDSTEAFF,TGCGCCAGCAGCTTGGACGGGGATTCCACTGAAGCTTTCTTT
TRBJ2-5,TRBV30,-,16,-,CAWGRGDTGRAETQYF,TGTGCCTGGGGACGGGGGGACACCGGAAGGGCAGAGACCCAGTACTTC
TRBJ1-1,TRBV6-1,TRBD1,16,few,CASSEDGTGVKTEAFF,TGTGCCAGCAGTGAAGATGGGACAGGGGTCAAAACTGAAGCTTTCTTT
TRBJ2-1,TRBV2,-,17,-,CASSETLATGPTGEQFF,TGTGCCAGCAGTGAAACTTTGGCGACAGGCCCCACGGGAGAGCAGTTCTTC
TRBJ2-5,TRBV5-1,TRBD1,15,-,CASSQDRWYQETQYF,TGCGCCAGCAGCCAGGACAGGTGGTACCAAGAGACCCAGTACTTC
TRBJ2-5,TRBV3-1/TRBV3-2,TRBD2,15,-,CASSLWTSGAETQYF,TGTGCCAGCAGCCTCTGGACTAGCGGGGCCGAGACCCAGTACTTC
TRBJ1-1,TRBV12-2,-,15,-,CASRFGTGDPSEAFF,TGTGCAAGTCGCTTTGGGACAGGGGATCCATCTGAAGCTTTCTTT
TRBJ1-3,TRBV9,TRBD1,16,-,CASSVGGTGSGNTIYF,TGTGCCAGCAGCGTAGGGGGGACAGGCTCTGGAAACACCATATATTTT
TRBJ1-4,TRBV7-9,TRBD1,15,-,CASSLSGTGDEKLFF,TGTGCCAGCAGCTTAAGTGGGACAGGGGATGAAAAACTGTTTTTT
TRBJ2-3,TRBV3-1/TRBV3-2,TRBD2,15,-,CASSQTSGYTDTQYF,TGTGCCAGCAGCCAGACTAGCGGCTACACAGATACGCAGTATTTT
TRBJ1-1,TRBV12-3/TRBV12-4,-,13,-,CASSLRTATEAFF,TGTGCCAGCAGTTTAAGGACAGCCACTGAAGCTTTCTTT
TRBJ1-4,TRBV18,-,15,-,CASSPRRGGNEKLFF,TGTGCCAGCTCACCACGACGGGGTGGCAATGAAAAACTGTTTTTT
TRBJ2-1,TRBV3-1/TRBV3-2,TRBD2,15,-,CASSLKGLARNEQFF,TGTGCCAGCAGCCTCAAGGGACTAGCGCGCAATGAGCAGTTCTTC
TRBJ1-5,TRBV2,-,13,-,CASATTGAQPQHF,TGTGCCAGCGCGACGACAGGCGCTCAGCCCCAGCATTTT
TRBJ2-2,TRBV5-6,-,16,-,CASSPLGGLGTGELFF,TGTGCCAGCAGCCCATTGGGGGGGCTGGGCACCGGGGAGCTGTTTTTT
TRBJ2-7,TRBV18,TRBD2,14,-,CASSLGLADYEQYF,TGTGCCAGCTCACTTGGACTAGCGGACTACGAGCAGTACTTC
TRBJ1-2,TRBV6-5,-,14,-,CASSKQGVNYGYTF,TGTGCCAGCAGTAAACAGGGTGTGAACTATGGCTACACCTTC
TRBJ1-1,TRBV12-3/TRBV12-4,TRBD1,13,-,CASQYDRAGEAFF,TGTGCCAGCCAATATGACAGGGCGGGTGAAGCTTTCTTT
TRBJ2-7,TRBV6-2/TRBV6-3,TRBD2,15,-,CASSRLAGGPYEQYF,TGTGCCAGCAGCAGACTAGCGGGAGGACCCTACGAGCAGTACTTC
TRBJ2-6,TRBV5-4,-,17,-,CASSKPGLGSGANVLTF,TGTGCCAGCAGCAAGCCGGGACTTGGCTCTGGGGCCAACGTCCTGACTTTC
TRBJ2-5,TRBV7-9,-,14,-,CASSLEAGGETQYF,TGTGCCAGCAGCTTAGAGGCAGGGGGGGAGACCCAGTACTTC
TRBJ2-3,TRBV6-4,TRBD2,15,-,CASSEGSGGAGTQYF,TGTGCCAGCAGTGAGGGTAGCGGGGGGGCCGGTACGCAGTATTTT
TRBJ2-7,TRBV30,-,12,-,CAWGDRSYEQYF,TGTGCCTGGGGAGACAGGTCCTACGAGCAGTACTTC
TRBJ2-7,TRBV6-5,-,10,-,CASSGYEQYF,TGTGCCAGCAGCGGGTACGAGCAGTACTTC
TRBJ2-3,TRBV6-5,TRBD2,13,-,CASSGLAGGHLYF,TGTGCCAGCAGCGGACTAGCGGGGGGGCATCTGTATTTT
TRBJ2-3,TRBV5-1,-,15,-,CASSESGHTTDTQYF,TGCGCCAGCAGCGAATCGGGACATACCACAGATACGCAGTATTTT
TRBJ1-2,TRBV5-6,TRBD1,18,-,CASSLIWARDSSIHGYTF,TGTGCCAGCAGCCTAATCTGGGCCCGGGACAGTTCAATTCATGGCTACACCTTC
TRBJ2-7,TRBV7-9,-,12,-,CASSQVPDEQYF,TGTGCCAGCAGCCAGGTGCCAGACGAGCAGTACTTC
TRBJ1-4,TRBV6-5,TRBD1,14,-,CASSRQGVSEKLFF,TGTGCCAGCAGTCGACAGGGGGTTAGTGAAAAACTGTTTTTT
TRBJ2-2,TRBV10-1,-,14,-,CASSLAGNTGELFF,TGCGCCAGCAGCCTCGCGGGGAACACCGGGGAGCTGTTTTTT
TRBJ2-2,TRBV3-1/TRBV3-2,-,17,-,CASSQMIGGANTGELFF,TGTGCCAGCAGCCAAATGATAGGCGGGGCGAACACCGGGGAGCTGTTTTTT
TRBJ2-3,TRBV11-3,TRBD2,19,-,CASSLDGGRDQVRTDTQYF,TGTGCCAGCAGCTTAGATGGCGGGAGGGATCAAGTTCGCACAGATACGCAGTATTTT
TRBJ2-2,TRBV5-1,-,15,-,CASSPPGGNTGELFF,TGCGCCAGCAGCCCGCCCGGAGGAAACACCGGGGAGCTGTTTTTT
TRBJ2-3,TRBV12-3/TRBV12-4,-,11,-,CASTQTDTQYF,TGTGCCAGCACCCAAACAGATACGCAGTATTTT
TRBJ1-1,TRBV12-3/TRBV12-4,-,12,-,CASSAVGAPAFF,TGTGCCAGCAGTGCTGTGGGGGCGCCTGCTTTCTTT
TRBJ2-5,TRBV5-4,TRBD1,13,-,CASRRTGSETQYF,TGTGCCAGCAGAAGGACAGGGTCCGAGACCCAGTACTTC
TRBJ2-7,TRBV28,TRBD1,16,-,CASSDPGTGGTYEQYF,TGTGCCAGCAGTGACCCCGGGACAGGGGGGACCTACGAGCAGTACTTC